Below, 17 T cell receptor beta chains from the same sample are listed, as sequenced in a study of cytomegalovirus exposure and HLA in healthy donors. PCR involved 60 Vbeta and 13 Jbeta primers. Here immunoSEQ multiplex PCR was the method, and the copy in TCRdb shows in-frame clones only, minus some. The sample lists tens of thousands of clones, under 85% occurring once. The sequenced material came from PBMCs. The source of these receptors is a male donor in good health and CMV-seronegative.

This clone has a handful of counts. V gene TRBV19 combines with J gene TRBJ2-3; 7 positions agree with TRBD1. Germline V CDR1 and CDR2: LNHDA, SQIVND (reference sequence). V was clipped by 5 bases and J by 0 bases; unmatched bases: 8. The CDR3 has 16 residues. CDR3: CASSSLDRASTDTQYF. The CDR3 nucleotides read TGTGCCAGTAGTTCACTCGACAGGGCTAGCACAGATACGCAGTATTTT.

The chain recombines TRBV2 with TRBJ1-1; D is unresolved. V gave up 8 bases and J gave up 6 bases, with 19 bases separating them. Germline V gene data show CDR1 as SNHLY and CDR2 as FYNNEI. CDR3 size: 14 residues. CDR3 sequence (DNA): TGTGCCAGCTGGAATGGGGAGGCGGCATCTGAAGCTTTCTTT. Translation: CASWNGEAASEAFF. The full variable domain, with the rest looked up from reference TRBV2 and TRBJ1-1, is EPEVTQTPSHQVTQMGQEVILRCVPISNHLYFYWYRQILGQKVEFLVSFYNNEISEKSEIFDDQFSVERPDGSNFTLKIRSTKLEDSAMYFCASWNGEAASEAFFGQGTRLTVV.

J is TRBJ1-1 and V is TRBV7-2; D gene ambiguous. CDR3 size: 14 residues. The V gene lost 5 bases and the J gene lost 5 bases, with 15 bases spanning the gap. Germline CDR1 and CDR2: SGHTA and FQGNSA. CDR3 nucleotide sequence: TGTGCCAGCAGCCAATTTCGGACTGGTACTGAAGCTTTCTTT. It specifies CASSQFRTGTEAFF.

This clone was seen a handful of times. The chain couples TRBV6-5 to TRBJ1-1; D may be TRBD1 (6 bases). Germline V gene data show CDR1 as MNHEY and CDR2 as SVGAGI. This CDR3 spans 14 amino acids. Trimming cost V 5 bases and J 4 bases, with 14 bases left between them. CDR3 in amino acids: CASSTTGLGTEAFF. The CDR3 DNA follows: TGTGCCAGCAGTACCACAGGGTTAGGCACTGAAGCTTTCTTT.

The chain links TRBV6-4 to TRBJ2-2; TRBD1 aligns across 8 bases. Germline V gives CDR1 MRHNA, CDR2 SNTAGT. The CDR3 runs to 14 residues. V lost 9 bases to trimming and J lost 3 bases; unmatched junction nucleotides: 6. CDR3 coding DNA: TGTGCCAGTCGACCGGGACAGGACACCGGGGAGCTGTTTTTT. Protein product: CASRPGQDTGELFF.

The genes are TRBV7-9 and TRBJ2-7, with D perhaps TRBD1 (6 bases). This CDR3 has 14 residues. The germline V and J ends were trimmed by 2 bases and 2 bases, with 10 bases remaining between them. Germline V CDR1 and CDR2: SEHNR, FQNEAQ (reference sequence). CDR3 in amino acids: CASSLFYRAYEQYF. The CDR3 DNA is TGTGCCAGCAGCTTATTTTACAGGGCCTACGAGCAGTACTTC.

V usage is TRBV28 and J usage is TRBJ1-1; 8 positions agree with TRBD1. The length of the CDR3 is 15 residues. The V segment lost 5 bases and the J segment 3 bases; nucleotides outside the gene matches: 8. CDR1 and CDR2 from the germline V gene are MDHEN and SYDVKM. The chain's CDR3 is CASSDRTGRDTEAFF. Here the CDR3 DNA reads TGTGCCAGCAGTGACCGGACAGGGCGAGACACTGAAGCTTTCTTT.

This chain uses TRBV7-9 with TRBJ2-2; perhaps TRBD2 as D (5 bases). CDR3 length: 15 amino acids. Germline V CDR1 and CDR2: SEHNR, FQNEAQ (reference sequence). The V and J ends lost 8 bases and 0 bases respectively, with 13 bases between them. CDR3 amino acids: CASLEDPTNTGELFF. The CDR3 DNA reads TGTGCCAGCCTGGAGGACCCAACGAACACCGGGGAGCTGTTTTTT.

The V and J genes are TRBV19 and TRBJ1-1; 8 bases fit TRBD1. The CDR3 has 14 residues. V gave up 8 bases and J gave up 2 bases; unmatched junction bases: 7. Germline loops: CDR1 LNHDA, CDR2 SQIVND (reference sequence). CDR3 region: CASYRTGRNTEAFF. CDR3 coding DNA: TGTGCCAGTTACCGGACAGGGCGCAACACTGAAGCTTTCTTT.

This chain uses TRBV30 with TRBJ1-2; D unclear. The CDR3 sequence is 13 residues long. Germline V gene lookup returns CDR1 GTSNPN and CDR2 SVGIG (reference sequence). Trimming took 0 bases from V and 4 from J, leaving 9 bases between them. The CDR3 here is CAWSVGEGYGYTF. The CDR3 DNA follows: TGTGCCTGGAGTGTCGGGGAGGGCTATGGCTACACCTTC.

The V gene is TRBV18, the J gene TRBJ1-1; 9 nucleotides line up with TRBD1. The CDR3 contains 13 residues. Germline-derived CDR1 and CDR2 are KGHSH and LQKENI. V was pared by 3 bases and J by 11 bases, with 7 bases of the junction left unmatched. The CDR3 DNA sequence: TGTGCCAGCTCACCCGCGAGGGACAGGGTGGCTTTCTTT. As protein: CASSPARDRVAFF.

This clone was detected a few times. The chain recombines TRBV4-1 with TRBJ1-5; 10 bases agree with TRBD1. From germline, CDR1 is MGHRA and CDR2 YSYEKL. V trimming: 2 bases; J trimming: 7 bases; junction bases outside the gene matches: 8. The CDR3 loop spans 16 amino acids. CDR3 sequence reads: CASSQPLRDRGQPQHF. DNA for the CDR3: TGCGCCAGCAGCCAACCCCTCCGGGACAGGGGACAGCCCCAGCATTTT.

The V gene is TRBV11-2, the J gene TRBJ1-3; the D is unclear. There are 14 residues in the CDR3. V lost 5 bases to trimming and J lost 4 bases, with 12 bases between them. Germline V gene sequence: CDR1 SGHAT, CDR2 FQNNGV. CDR3 nucleotides: TGTGCCAGCAGCCCTGGAGGCAGGGGAAACACCATATATTTT. This translates into CASSPGGRGNTIYF.

As to this clone: Germline and junction disagree at one end, which may indicate a read error. The rearrangement uses TRBV7-7 and TRBJ2-5; TRBD1 aligns across 10 bases. The CDR3 runs 14 residues. Germline loops: CDR1 SSHAT, CDR2 FNYEAQ (reference sequence). CDR3 coding DNA: TGTGCTAGCAGCTTGACAGGGGGCTATGAGACCCAGTACTTC. Translating gives CASSLTGGYETQYF.

This sequence joins TRBV4-3 and TRBJ2-1, with D possibly being TRBD2 (7 bases). The CDR3 extends over 17 amino acids. V lost 0 bases and J lost 5, with 17 bases in between. Germline values: CDR1 LGHNA, CDR2 YSLEER. The chain's CDR3 is CASSQDQRGGAHNEQFF. The CDR3 DNA reads as TGCGCCAGCAGCCAAGACCAGAGGGGGGGGGCCCACAATGAGCAGTTCTTC.

This chain joins TRBV4-1 and TRBJ2-2; D might be TRBD1 (6 bases). CDR1 is MGHRA and CDR2 is YSYEKL in the germline V gene. V lost 5 bases and J 4 bases, leaving 17 bases between the germline ends. This CDR3 has 16 amino acids. The CDR3 spells CASSSIPTGLTGELFF. The CDR3 nucleotides are TGCGCCAGCAGCTCAATTCCGACAGGCCTCACCGGGGAGCTGTTTTTT.

In this sample, this clone turned up once. This sequence joins TRBV6-5 and TRBJ2-5, with TRBD1 matching 9 bases. Germline-derived CDR1 and CDR2 are MNHEY and SVGAGI. The CDR3 consists of 15 residues. V trimming: 7 bases; J trimming: 1 base; junction bases outside the gene matches: 7. The DNA of the CDR3 is TGTGCCAGCACCATACTGGGACAGGGCCAAGAGACCCAGTACTTC. Amino acids: CASTILGQGQETQYF.